The present TCR beta chain was sequenced within a study of T cells after yellow fever vaccination. Study background: Some fractions had low cell numbers, and these were prepared with SMART-Seq v4 Ultra Low Input.

Concerning this clonotype: Its matching antigen is unknown.

The CDR3 runs 14 residues. Trimming cost V 1 base and J 7 bases, with 13 bases left between them. Per the germline V gene, CDR1 is SGHTA and CDR2 is FQGNSA. For TCR, cDNA came from 5'RACE template switching, which added a universal primer site and UMIs. Using its own MiXCR run on the 5' RACE reads, TCRdb lists one record per CDR3 protein. The sample has a few hundred thousand distinct CDR3 sequences; roughly 7.5% are singletons. Study results and limitations: A faster peak, day 5 versus 15, was reached by the weaker secondary response.

The clonotype comes from a man aged 18 to 30 who received the YFV17D yellow fever vaccine. V usage is TRBV7-2 and J usage is TRBJ2-5; D unresolved. The sample consisted of PBMCs, taken about 41 days after the first yellow fever vaccination. Here the CDR3 reads CASSLDGRGATQYF. In nucleotides, the CDR3 is TGTGCCAGCAGCTTAGATGGCAGAGGAGCGACCCAGTACTTC.